This record looks at one TCR beta chain sequence and its context. The data were taken from a study of blood T cell repertoires in COVID-19. In germline, CDR1 is LNHDA, CDR2 SQIVND (reference sequence). V lost 4 bases and J 3 bases, leaving 10 bases between the germline ends. The CDR3 runs to 14 residues. Repertoires were generated with immunoSEQ multiplex PCR, while TCRdb's copy carries only in-frame clones and drops some. The table records approximately 140,000 clones, around 90% of them present only once. This chain links TRBV19 with TRBJ1-5; the D gene is possibly TRBD1 (6 bases). The receptor's source is a woman between 55 and 75 years old with active or convalescent COVID-19. Sequencing was carried out using peripheral blood. The CDR3 loop is CASSTGQPNQPQHF. The CDR3 coding sequence is TGTGCCAGTAGTACCGGACAGCCCAATCAGCCCCAGCATTTT.